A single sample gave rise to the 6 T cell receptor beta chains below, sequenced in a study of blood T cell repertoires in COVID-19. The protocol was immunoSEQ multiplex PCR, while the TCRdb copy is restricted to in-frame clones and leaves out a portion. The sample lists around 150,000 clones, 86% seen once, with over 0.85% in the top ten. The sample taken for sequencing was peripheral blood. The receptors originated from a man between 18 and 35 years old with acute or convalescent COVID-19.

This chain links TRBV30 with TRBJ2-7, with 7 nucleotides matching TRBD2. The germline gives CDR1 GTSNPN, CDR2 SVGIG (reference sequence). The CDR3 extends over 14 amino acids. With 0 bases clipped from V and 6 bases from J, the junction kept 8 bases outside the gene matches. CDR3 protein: CAWSVQAGRGEQYF. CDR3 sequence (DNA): TGTGCCTGGAGTGTACAAGCGGGGAGAGGCGAGCAGTACTTC.

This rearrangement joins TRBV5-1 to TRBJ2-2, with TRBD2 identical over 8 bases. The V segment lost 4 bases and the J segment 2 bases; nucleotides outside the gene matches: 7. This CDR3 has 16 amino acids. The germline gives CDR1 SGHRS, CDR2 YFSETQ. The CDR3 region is CASSPHAGGNTGELFF. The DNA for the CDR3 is TGCGCCAGCAGCCCCCATGCGGGGGGTAACACCGGGGAGCTGTTTTTT.

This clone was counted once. CDR3 DNA: TGTGCCAGCAGCTCCTTGCGGGGGAGCTCCTACAATGAGCAGTTCTTC. Translation gives CASSSLRGSSYNEQFF. The chain carries TRBV7-4 and TRBJ2-1; TRBD2 matches at 7 bases. With V trimmed by 4 bases and J by 0 bases, 6 bases remained unmatched. CDR1 and CDR2 from the germline V gene are SGHVT and SQSDAQ. There are 16 residues in the CDR3. The full variable domain, with the rest looked up from reference TRBV7-4 and TRBJ2-1, is GAGVSQSPRYKVAKRGRDVALRCDSISGHVTLYWYRQTLGQGSEVLTYSQSDAQRDKSGRPSGRFSAERPERSVSTLKIQRTEQGDSAVYLCASSSLRGSSYNEQFFGPGTRLTVL.

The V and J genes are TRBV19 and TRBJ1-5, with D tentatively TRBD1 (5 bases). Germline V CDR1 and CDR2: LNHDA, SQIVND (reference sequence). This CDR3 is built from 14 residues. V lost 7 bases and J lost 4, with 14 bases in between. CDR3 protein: CASKIWQGNQPQHF. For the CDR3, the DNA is TGTGCCAGTAAGATTTGGCAGGGAAATCAGCCCCAGCATTTT. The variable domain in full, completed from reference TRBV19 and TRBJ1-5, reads DGGITQSPKYLFRKEGQNVTLSCEQNLNHDAMYWYRQDPGQGLRLIYYSQIVNDFQKGDIAEGYSVSREKKESFPLTVTSAQKNPTAFYLCASKIWQGNQPQHFGDGTRLSIL.

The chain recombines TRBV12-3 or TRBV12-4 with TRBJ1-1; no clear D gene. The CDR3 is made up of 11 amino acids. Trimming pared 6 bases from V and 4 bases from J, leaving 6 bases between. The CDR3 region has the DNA TGTGCCAGCAGGAGATCCACTGAAGCTTTCTTT. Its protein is CASRRSTEAFF.

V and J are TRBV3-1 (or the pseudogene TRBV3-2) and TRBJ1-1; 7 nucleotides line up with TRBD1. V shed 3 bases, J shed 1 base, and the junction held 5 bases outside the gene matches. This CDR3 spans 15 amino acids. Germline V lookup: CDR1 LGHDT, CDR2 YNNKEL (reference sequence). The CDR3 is CASSQADRKNTEAFF. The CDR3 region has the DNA TGTGCCAGCAGCCAGGCGGACAGGAAGAACACTGAAGCTTTCTTT.